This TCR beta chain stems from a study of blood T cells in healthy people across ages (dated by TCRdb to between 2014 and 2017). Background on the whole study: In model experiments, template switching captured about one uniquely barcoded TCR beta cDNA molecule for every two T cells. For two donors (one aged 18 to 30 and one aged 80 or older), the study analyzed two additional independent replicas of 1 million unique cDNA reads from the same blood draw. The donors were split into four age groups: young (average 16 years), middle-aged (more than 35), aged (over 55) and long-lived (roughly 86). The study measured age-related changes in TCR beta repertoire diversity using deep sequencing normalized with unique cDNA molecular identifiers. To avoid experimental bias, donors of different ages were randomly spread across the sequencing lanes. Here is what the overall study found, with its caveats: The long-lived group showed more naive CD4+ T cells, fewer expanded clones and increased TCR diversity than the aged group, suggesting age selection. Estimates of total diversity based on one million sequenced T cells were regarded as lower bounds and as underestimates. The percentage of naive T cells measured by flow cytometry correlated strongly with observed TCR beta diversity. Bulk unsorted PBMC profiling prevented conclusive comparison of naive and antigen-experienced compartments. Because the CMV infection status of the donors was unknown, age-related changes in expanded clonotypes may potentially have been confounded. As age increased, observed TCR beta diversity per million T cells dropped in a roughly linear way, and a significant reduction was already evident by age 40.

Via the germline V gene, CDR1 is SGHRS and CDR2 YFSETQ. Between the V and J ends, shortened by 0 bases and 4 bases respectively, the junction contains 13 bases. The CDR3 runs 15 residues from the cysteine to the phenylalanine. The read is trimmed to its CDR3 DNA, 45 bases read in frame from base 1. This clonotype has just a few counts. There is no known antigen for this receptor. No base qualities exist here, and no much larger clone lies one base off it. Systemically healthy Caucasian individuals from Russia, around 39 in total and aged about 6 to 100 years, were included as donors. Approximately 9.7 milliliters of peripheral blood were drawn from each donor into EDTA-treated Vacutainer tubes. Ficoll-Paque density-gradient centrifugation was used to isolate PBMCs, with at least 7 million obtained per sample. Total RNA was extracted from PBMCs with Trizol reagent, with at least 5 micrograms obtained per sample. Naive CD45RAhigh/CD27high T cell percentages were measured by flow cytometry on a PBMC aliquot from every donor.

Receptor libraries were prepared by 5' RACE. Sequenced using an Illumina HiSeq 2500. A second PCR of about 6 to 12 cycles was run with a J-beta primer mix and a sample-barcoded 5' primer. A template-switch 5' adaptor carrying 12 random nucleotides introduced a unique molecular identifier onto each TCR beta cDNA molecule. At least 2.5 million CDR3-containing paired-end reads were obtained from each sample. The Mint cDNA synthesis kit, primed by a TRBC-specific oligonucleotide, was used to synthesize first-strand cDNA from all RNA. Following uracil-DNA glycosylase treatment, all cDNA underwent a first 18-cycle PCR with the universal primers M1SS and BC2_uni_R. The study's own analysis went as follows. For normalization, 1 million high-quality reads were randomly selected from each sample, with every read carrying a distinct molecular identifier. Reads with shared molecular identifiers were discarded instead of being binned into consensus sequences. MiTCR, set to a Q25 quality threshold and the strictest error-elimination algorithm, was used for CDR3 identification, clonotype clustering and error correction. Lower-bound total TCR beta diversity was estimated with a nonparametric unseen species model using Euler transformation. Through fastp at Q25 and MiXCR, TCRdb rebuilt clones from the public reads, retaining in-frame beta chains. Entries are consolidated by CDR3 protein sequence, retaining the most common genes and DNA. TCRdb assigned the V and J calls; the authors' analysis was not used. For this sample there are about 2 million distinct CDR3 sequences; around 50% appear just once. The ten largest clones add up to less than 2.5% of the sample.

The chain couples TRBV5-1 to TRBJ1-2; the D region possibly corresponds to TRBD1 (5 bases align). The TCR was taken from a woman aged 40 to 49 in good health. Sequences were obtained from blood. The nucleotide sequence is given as TGCGCCAGCAGCTTGGCACAGACAGACAGCTATGGCTACACCTTC. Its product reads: CASSLAQTDSYGYTF. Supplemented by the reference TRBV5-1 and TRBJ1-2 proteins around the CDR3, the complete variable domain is KAGVTQTPRYLIKTRGQQVTLSCSPISGHRSVSWYQQTPGQGLQFLFEYFSETQRNKGNFPGRFSGRQFSNSRSEMNVSTLELGDSALYLCASSLAQTDSYGYTFGSGTRLTVV.